This TCR beta chain was identified in a study of regulatory dendritic cells for organ transplantation (dated by TCRdb to about 2017). For the wider study: Before and after allostimulation with regulatory or mature dendritic cells, TCRbeta repertoires were sequenced from sorted naive and memory CD4+ and CD8+ T cells. Overall study outcomes, separate from this receptor: Expansion of memory CD8+ clones was induced by allostimulation in both subjects, but more limited expansion appeared to be induced by regulatory dendritic cells than by mature dendritic cells. The authors pointed out considerable heterogeneity between individuals in the alloreactive memory CD8+ T cell pool, and only a couple of subjects were sequenced. Repertoires were highly diverse in naive CD4+ and CD8+ T cells, less diverse in memory cells, and most oligoclonal in memory CD8+ cells. Of the resting subsets, memory CD8+ T cells had the largest number of alloreactive TCR clonotypes.

Deletion took 5 bases off V and 0 bases off J, with a span of 11 bases between the germline ends. CDR1 and CDR2 (LNHDA, SQIVND) derive from the germline V gene (reference sequence). The CDR3 numbers 15 residues from cysteine through phenylalanine. Left in the record is the CDR3 DNA by itself, 45 bases read in frame from the first base. TCRbeta CDR3 regions were amplified by multiplexed two-step PCR using Vbeta-specific forward primers and Jbeta-specific reverse primers. Through the immunoSEQ service, the TCRbeta libraries were run on an Illumina instrument for sequencing. Per the source publication's procedure: IMGT annotation was used to assign V, D and J genes, and synthetic CDR3 analogues were used to correct the counts for multiplex PCR bias. The immunoSEQ Analyzer calculated repertoire clonality as one minus the normalized Shannon entropy. Fisher's exact test with Benjamini-Hochberg false discovery rate control was used to define clonal expansion, with two-tailed P<0.01. Imported from immuneACCESS, the table was reduced by TCRdb to in-frame sequences with V and J called. These copies leave out some clones; in studies compared against another copy, an unresolved V gene accounts for under half, and the cause of the remainder is not known. V, J and clone size are those of that table, while D and trimming were read from the DNA. Across this sample there are about 28,000 clones, with about four fifths seen only once. The biggest ten clones account for over 0.35% of the sample.

As concerns this clone: No cognate antigen has been identified for it. Base qualities are missing; no much larger clone stands one base away.

FACS was used to sort CD4+ or CD8+ cells into naive T cells (CD45RA+) and memory T cells (CD45RO+). Two healthy control subjects provided the T cells used for TCR sequencing. For the mixed lymphocyte reactions, sorted T cell subsets left unstimulated acted as baseline controls. The Qiagen DNeasy Blood & Tissue Kit was used for extraction of genomic DNA. This clonotype was sampled from a human donor in good health. The sample taken for sequencing was naive CD8+ T cells from blood. The cell subset or site label for this specimen denotes: CD45RA+ naive T cells. The chain couples TRBV19 to TRBJ1-5, with the D gene uncertain. For the CDR3, the sequence is CASSVTPYSNQPQHF. DNA sequence: TGTGCCAGTAGTGTTACCCCCTATAGCAATCAGCCCCAGCATTTT.